In its sample, the clone carrying this TCR beta chain was seen a few times. The antigen is undetermined. There are 15 residues in the CDR3. The V segment lost 4 bases and the J segment 7 bases; nucleotides outside the gene matches: 7. Germline values: CDR1 SGHRS, CDR2 YFSETQ. TCRdb called the 5' RACE reads again in MiXCR, with one record for every CDR3 protein. The sample has 450,000 to 600,000 distinct CDR3 sequences, less than 20% seen once. The data originate from a study of T cells after yellow fever vaccination. Broader study findings: Re-detected after boosting: most primary clones, almost 97% of CD4 and 75% to 90% of CD8.

The chain is built from TRBV5-1 and TRBJ1-4; 10 bases map to TRBD1. The sample in question was PBMCs, obtained 5 to 6 days after the first yellow fever vaccination. This TCR was recovered from a man in his late teens or twenties who received the YFV17D yellow fever vaccine. The CDR3 DNA reads TGCGCCAGCAGCGGTGGGACAGGGGTTACTGAAAAACTGTTTTTT. It yields the protein CASSGGTGVTEKLFF.